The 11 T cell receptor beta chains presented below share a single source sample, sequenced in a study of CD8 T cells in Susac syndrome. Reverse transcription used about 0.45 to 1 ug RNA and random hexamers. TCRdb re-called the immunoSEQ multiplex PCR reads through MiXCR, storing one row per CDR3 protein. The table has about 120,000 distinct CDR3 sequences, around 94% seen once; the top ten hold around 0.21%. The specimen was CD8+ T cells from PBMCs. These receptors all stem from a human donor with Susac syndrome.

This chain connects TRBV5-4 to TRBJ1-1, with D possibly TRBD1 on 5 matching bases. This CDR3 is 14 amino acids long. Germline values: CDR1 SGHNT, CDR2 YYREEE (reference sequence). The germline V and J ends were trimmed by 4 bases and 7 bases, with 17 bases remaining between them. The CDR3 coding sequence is TGTGCCAGCAGCCTCACCTGGGGGGATAGTGAAGCTTTCTTT. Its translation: CASSLTWGDSEAFF.

CDR3 coding DNA: TGTGCCAGCAGCCAAGACCGGACGGCACCAGGGGCCCAGTACTTC. It yields the protein CASSQDRTAPGAQYF. The V call is TRBV3-1, the J call TRBJ2-5; TRBD1 is a possible D gene (6 bases). Trimming stripped 0 bases from V and 9 bases from J, with 17 bases between. This CDR3 spans 15 amino acids. Per the germline V gene, CDR1 is LGHDT and CDR2 is YNNKEL (reference sequence).

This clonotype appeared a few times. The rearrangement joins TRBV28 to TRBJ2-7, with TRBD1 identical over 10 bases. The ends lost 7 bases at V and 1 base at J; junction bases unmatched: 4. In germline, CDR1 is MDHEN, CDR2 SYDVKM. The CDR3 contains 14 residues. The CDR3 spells CASTGTGESYEQYF. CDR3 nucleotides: TGTGCCAGCACCGGGACAGGGGAATCCTACGAGCAGTACTTC.

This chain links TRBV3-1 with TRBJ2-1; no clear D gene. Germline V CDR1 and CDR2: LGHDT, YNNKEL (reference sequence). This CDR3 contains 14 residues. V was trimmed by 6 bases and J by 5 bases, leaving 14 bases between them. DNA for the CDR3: TGTGCCAGCAGTACGACCCCCGGAGACAATGAGCAGTTCTTC. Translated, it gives CASSTTPGDNEQFF.

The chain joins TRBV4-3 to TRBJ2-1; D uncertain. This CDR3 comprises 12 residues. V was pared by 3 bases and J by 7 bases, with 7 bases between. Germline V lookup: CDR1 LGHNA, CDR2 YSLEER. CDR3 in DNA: TGCGCCAGCAGCCATGGGATTAATGAGCAGTTCTTC. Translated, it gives CASSHGINEQFF.

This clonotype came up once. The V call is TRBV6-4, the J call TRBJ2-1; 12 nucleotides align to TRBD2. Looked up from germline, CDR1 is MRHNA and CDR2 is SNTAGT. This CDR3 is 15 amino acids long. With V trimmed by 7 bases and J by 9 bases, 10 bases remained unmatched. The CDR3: CASTALAGGGGEQFF. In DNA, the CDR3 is TGTGCCAGCACCGCGCTAGCGGGAGGGGGCGGTGAGCAGTTCTTC.

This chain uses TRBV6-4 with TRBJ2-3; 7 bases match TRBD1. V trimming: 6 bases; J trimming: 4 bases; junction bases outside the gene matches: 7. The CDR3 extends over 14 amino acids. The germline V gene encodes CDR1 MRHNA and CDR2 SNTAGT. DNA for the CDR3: TGTGCCAGCAGAGACAGGGTCGGGGCAGATACGCAGTATTTT. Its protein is CASRDRVGADTQYF.

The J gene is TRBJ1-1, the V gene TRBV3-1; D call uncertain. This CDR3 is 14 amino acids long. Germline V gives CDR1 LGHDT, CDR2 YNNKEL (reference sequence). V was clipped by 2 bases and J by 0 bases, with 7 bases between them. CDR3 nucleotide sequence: TGTGCCAGCAGCCAAACGGCTTTGAACACTGAAGCTTTCTTT. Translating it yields CASSQTALNTEAFF.

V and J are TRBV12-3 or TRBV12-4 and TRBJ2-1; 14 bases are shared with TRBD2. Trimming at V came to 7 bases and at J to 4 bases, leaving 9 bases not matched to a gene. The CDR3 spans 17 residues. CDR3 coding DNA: TGTGCCAGCACCGGACTAGCGGGGGGTTCGAGGTACAATGAGCAGTTCTTC. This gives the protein CASTGLAGGSRYNEQFF.

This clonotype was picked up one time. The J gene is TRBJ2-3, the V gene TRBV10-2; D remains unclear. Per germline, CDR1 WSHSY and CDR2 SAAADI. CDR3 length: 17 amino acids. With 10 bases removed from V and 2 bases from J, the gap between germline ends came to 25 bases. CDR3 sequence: CATNGDPWSRTTDTQYF. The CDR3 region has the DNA TGCGCCACCAACGGAGACCCCTGGAGCCGAACCACAGATACGCAGTATTTT.

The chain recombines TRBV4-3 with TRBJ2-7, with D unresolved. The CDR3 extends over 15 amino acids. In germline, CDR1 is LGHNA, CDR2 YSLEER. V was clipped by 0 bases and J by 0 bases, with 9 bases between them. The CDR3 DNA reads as TGCGCCAGCAGCCAAGATATGGAGCACTCCTACGAGCAGTACTTC. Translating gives CASSQDMEHSYEQYF.